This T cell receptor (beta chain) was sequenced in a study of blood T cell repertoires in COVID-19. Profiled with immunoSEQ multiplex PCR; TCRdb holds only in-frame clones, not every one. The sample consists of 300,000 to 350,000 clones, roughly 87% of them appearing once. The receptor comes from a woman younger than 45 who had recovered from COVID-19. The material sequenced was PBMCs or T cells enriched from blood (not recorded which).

The CDR3 here is CATSREVSQSPLHF. CDR3 nucleotide sequence: TGTGCCACCAGCAGGGAGGTGTCCCAATCACCCCTCCACTTT. The gene calls are TRBV15 and TRBJ1-6, with D hard to call. V lost 3 bases and J lost 10, with 13 bases in between. Germline loops: CDR1 LNHNV, CDR2 YYDKDF (reference sequence). The CDR3 is made up of 14 amino acids.